Listed below are T cell receptor beta chains from one sample, sequenced in a study of T cell responses to AZD1222 COVID-19 vaccine. The method was immunoSEQ multiplex PCR; TCRdb's version includes in-frame clones alone and lacks a portion of them. The table lists roughly 120,000 clones, approximately 90% of them singletons. Source: peripheral blood, taken 28 days after the second AZD1222 dose. These receptors were collected from an adult who received the AZD1222 COVID-19 vaccine. CDR3s include the opening cysteine and the closing phenylalanine or tryptophan. Fields, in order: J gene, V gene, D gene, clone size, CDR3 protein, CDR3 DNA. A D gene is named only where the DNA matches it firmly. Size is omitted from some rows. Given values are once, few, many or a class for expanded clones.

j_call: TRBJ2-1
v_call: TRBV14
d_call: NA
clone_size: NA
cdr3_aa: CASSQDYWRATGEQFF
cdr3_nt: TGTGCCAGCAGCCAAGATTATTGGAGGGCCACGGGTGAGCAGTTCTTC

j_call: TRBJ1-5
v_call: TRBV18
d_call: TRBD1
clone_size: NA
cdr3_aa: CASSPSDRNQPQHF
cdr3_nt: TGTGCCAGCTCACCCTCGGACAGGAATCAGCCCCAGCATTTT

j_call: TRBJ1-4
v_call: TRBV10-2
d_call: NA
clone_size: NA
cdr3_aa: CASSQHGNEKLFF
cdr3_nt: TGCGCCAGCAGTCAACACGGGAATGAAAAACTGTTTTTT

j_call: TRBJ2-3
v_call: TRBV14
d_call: TRBD2
clone_size: NA
cdr3_aa: CASSQLRERSDTQYF
cdr3_nt: TGTGCCAGCAGCCAACTGCGGGAGAGGTCAGATACGCAGTATTTT

j_call: TRBJ1-2
v_call: TRBV7-8
d_call: NA
clone_size: NA
cdr3_aa: CASSFYQGPSYGYTF
cdr3_nt: TGTGCCAGCAGCTTTTACCAGGGGCCCAGCTATGGCTACACCTTC

j_call: TRBJ2-7
v_call: TRBV13
d_call: TRBD2
clone_size: NA
cdr3_aa: CASSSSAAGGREQYF
cdr3_nt: TGTGCCAGCAGCTCCTCCGCGGCGGGGGGGCGCGAGCAGTACTTC

j_call: TRBJ2-7
v_call: TRBV19
d_call: NA
clone_size: NA
cdr3_aa: CASSSRDWDEQYF
cdr3_nt: TGTGCCAGTAGTAGCCGGGACTGGGACGAGCAGTACTTC

j_call: TRBJ1-2
v_call: TRBV19
d_call: NA
clone_size: NA
cdr3_aa: CASSPRGSGSVYGYTF
cdr3_nt: TGTGCCAGTAGTCCCCGTGGGTCAGGTTCAGTCTATGGCTACACCTTC

j_call: TRBJ1-1
v_call: TRBV5-1
d_call: NA
clone_size: NA
cdr3_aa: CASSLGSASTEAFF
cdr3_nt: TGCGCCAGCAGCTTGGGGTCAGCCTCCACTGAAGCTTTCTTT

j_call: TRBJ1-3
v_call: TRBV5-1
d_call: NA
clone_size: NA
cdr3_aa: CASSSQGPISGNTIYF
cdr3_nt: TGCGCCAGCAGCTCCCAGGGACCCATCTCTGGAAACACCATATATTTT

j_call: TRBJ2-1
v_call: TRBV28
d_call: TRBD1
clone_size: NA
cdr3_aa: CATLSNLRQPGQGSNEQFF
cdr3_nt: TGTGCCACCCTCTCAAACCTCCGACAGCCGGGACAGGGGTCCAATGAGCAGTTCTTC

j_call: TRBJ1-1
v_call: TRBV7-9
d_call: TRBD1
clone_size: NA
cdr3_aa: CASSPDRGLIVDEAFF
cdr3_nt: TGTGCCAGCAGCCCCGACAGGGGACTCATCGTGGACGAAGCTTTCTTT

j_call: TRBJ2-1
v_call: TRBV5-1
d_call: NA
clone_size: once
cdr3_aa: CASSPGGLNEQFF
cdr3_nt: TGCGCCAGCAGCCCCGGCGGTCTCAATGAGCAGTTCTTC

j_call: TRBJ1-1
v_call: TRBV6-5
d_call: NA
clone_size: medium-sized
cdr3_aa: CASSYEIYTEAFF
cdr3_nt: TGTGCCAGCAGTTACGAGATCTACACTGAAGCTTTCTTT

j_call: TRBJ2-1
v_call: TRBV19
d_call: TRBD1
clone_size: once
cdr3_aa: CASTATGGYEQFF
cdr3_nt: TGTGCCAGTACCGCGACAGGGGGATATGAGCAGTTCTTC

j_call: TRBJ2-7
v_call: TRBV7-7
d_call: TRBD2
clone_size: NA
cdr3_aa: CASSPRLAGSDEQYF
cdr3_nt: TGTGCTAGCAGCCCAAGGCTAGCGGGGTCGGACGAGCAGTACTTC